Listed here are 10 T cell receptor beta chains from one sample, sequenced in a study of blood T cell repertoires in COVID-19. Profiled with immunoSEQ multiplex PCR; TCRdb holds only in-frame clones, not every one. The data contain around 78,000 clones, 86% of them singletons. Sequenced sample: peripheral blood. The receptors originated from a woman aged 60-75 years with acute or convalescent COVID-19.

The chain's CDR3 is CASSYVYGNYNEQFF. The CDR3 DNA sequence: TGTGCCAGCAGTTACGTCTACGGGAACTACAATGAGCAGTTCTTC. The chain carries TRBV6-2 or TRBV6-3 and TRBJ2-1; tentative D call: TRBD2 (5 bases). Germline V CDR1 and CDR2: MNHEY, SVGEGT. Trimming took off 2 bases at V and 3 bases at J, with 11 bases between the two ends. The CDR3 has 15 amino acids.

The CDR3 nucleotides read TGCGCCAGCAGCTTGGAACTAGCCAATGAGCAGTTCTTC. It is translated as CASSLELANEQFF. The chain joins TRBV5-1 to TRBJ2-1; possible D gene TRBD2, 6 bases. The V gene lost 0 bases and the J gene lost 6 bases, with 7 bases spanning the gap. The CDR3 is 13 amino acids. CDR1 SGHRS and CDR2 YFSETQ come from the germline V gene.

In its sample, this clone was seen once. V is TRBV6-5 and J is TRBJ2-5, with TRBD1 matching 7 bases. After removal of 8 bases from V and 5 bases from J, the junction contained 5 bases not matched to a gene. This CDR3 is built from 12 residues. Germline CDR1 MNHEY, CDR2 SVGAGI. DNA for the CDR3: TGTGCCAGCCGGGACAGTTCGGAGACCCAGTACTTC. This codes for CASRDSSETQYF.

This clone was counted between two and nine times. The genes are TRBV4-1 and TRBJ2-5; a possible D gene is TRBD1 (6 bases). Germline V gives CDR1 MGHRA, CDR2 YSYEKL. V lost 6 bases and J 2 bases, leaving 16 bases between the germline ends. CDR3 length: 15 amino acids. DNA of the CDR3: TGCGCCAGCAGTCGAAACCGGGACATACAAGAGACCCAGTACTTC. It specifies CASSRNRDIQETQYF.

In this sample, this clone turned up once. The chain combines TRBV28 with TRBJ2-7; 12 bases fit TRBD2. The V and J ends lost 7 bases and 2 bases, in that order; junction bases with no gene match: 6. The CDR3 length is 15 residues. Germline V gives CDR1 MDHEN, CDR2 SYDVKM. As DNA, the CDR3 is TGTGCCAGCACAACCCTAGCGGGGGGGGCCTACGAGCAGTACTTC. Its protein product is CASTTLAGGAYEQYF.

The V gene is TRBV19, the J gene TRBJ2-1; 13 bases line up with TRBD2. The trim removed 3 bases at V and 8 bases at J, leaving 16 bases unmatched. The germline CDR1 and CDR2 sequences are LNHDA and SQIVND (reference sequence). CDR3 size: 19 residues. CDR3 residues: CASSILGYRTSGRSDEQFF. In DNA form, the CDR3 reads TGTGCCAGTAGTATTTTGGGATACCGGACTAGCGGGAGATCCGATGAGCAGTTCTTC.

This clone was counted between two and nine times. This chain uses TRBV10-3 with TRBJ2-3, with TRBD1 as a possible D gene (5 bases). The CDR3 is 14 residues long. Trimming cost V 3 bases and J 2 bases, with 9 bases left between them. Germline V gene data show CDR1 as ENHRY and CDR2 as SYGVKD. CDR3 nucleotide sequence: TGTGCCATCAGTGAAAGACAGAACACAGATACGCAGTATTTT. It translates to CAISERQNTDTQYF.

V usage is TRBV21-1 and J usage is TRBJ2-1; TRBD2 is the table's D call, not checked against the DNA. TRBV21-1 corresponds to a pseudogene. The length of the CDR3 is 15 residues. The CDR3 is CASSKTSGAYNEQFF. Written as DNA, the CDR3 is TGTGCCAGCAGCAAAACTAGCGGGGCTTACAATGAGCAGTTCTTC.

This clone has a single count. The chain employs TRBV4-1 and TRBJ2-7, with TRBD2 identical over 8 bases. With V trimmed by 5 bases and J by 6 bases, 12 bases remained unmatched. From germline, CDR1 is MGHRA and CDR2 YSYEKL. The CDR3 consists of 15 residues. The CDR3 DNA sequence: TGCGCCAGCAGCTCCTATAGCGGGAACAGTCTCGAGCAGTACTTC. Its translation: CASSSYSGNSLEQYF.

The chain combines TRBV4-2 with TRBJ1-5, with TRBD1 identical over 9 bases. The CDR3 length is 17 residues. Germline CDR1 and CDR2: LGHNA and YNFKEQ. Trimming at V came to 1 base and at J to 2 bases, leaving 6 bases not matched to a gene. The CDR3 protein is CASSQGQGERGNQPQHF. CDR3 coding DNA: TGTGCCAGCAGCCAAGGACAGGGGGAGAGAGGCAATCAGCCCCAGCATTTT.